This TCR beta chain was obtained from a study of shared clonotypes between healthy human individuals. Study results and caveats: In general, naive subsets displayed greater estimated richness than memory subsets did. Sorted-subset sequencing was shown by rarefaction to be incomplete despite large depth.

Cells designated naive CD8 were CD45RO-negative and were positively selected for CCR7, with terminally differentiated effector memory CD45RA+ cells excluded. The ends were cut back, 10 bases at V and 6 bases at J, with 21 bases in the middle. CDR1 and CDR2 from the germline V gene are SNHLY and FYNNEI. This CDR3 is built from 14 residues. About this clone: What it recognizes is unknown.

Clones were read by immunoSEQ multiplex PCR, and TCRdb kept only the in-frame ones, dropping some. The sample lists some 2,100,000 clones, just over 90% occurring once. The rearrangement uses TRBV2 and TRBJ1-1; maybe TRBD1 (5 bases). Sequenced material: naive CD8+ T cells from PBMCs. The TCR sequence derives from a young man in good health. Some clones in this sample may be carry-over from other donors' samples. The DNA of the CDR3 is TGTGCCACAGGAAAGGAGGGGATTAGGCCTGAAGCTTTCTTT. It translates to CATGKEGIRPEAFF. Combining the CDR3 with reference TRBV2 and TRBJ1-1 gives the whole variable domain EPEVTQTPSHQVTQMGQEVILRCVPISNHLYFYWYRQILGQKVEFLVSFYNNEISEKSEIFDDQFSVERPDGSNFTLKIRSTKLEDSAMYFCATGKEGIRPEAFFGQGTRLTVV.